This TCR beta chain came from a study of T-cell reconstitution after alpha-beta-depleted transplantation in children. Overall study findings and caveats: T-cell numbers and diversity, one year after transplant, stemmed largely from T cells that were newly produced.

On this clonotype itself: Its antigen is still unknown.

CDR1 is SGHRS, CDR2 YFSETQ, per germline. This CDR3 has 11 amino acids. V lost 4 bases and J 6 bases, leaving 7 bases between the germline ends. A library of TCRbeta sequences, prepared with unique molecular identifiers, was generated. TCRdb recomputed calls from the PCR reads with MiXCR, one row per CDR3 protein. The sample yields hundreds of thousands of distinct CDR3 sequences, over 10% seen once. Sequenced here: PBMCs, sampled before TCRalphabeta/CD19-depleted stem cell transplant. V usage is TRBV5-1 and J usage is TRBJ1-2, with a tentative D call TRBD1 (5 bases). This clonotype was sampled from a girl aged 2 to 10 with congenital amegakaryocytic thrombocytopenia, due to receive a stem cell transplant. CDR3 DNA sequence: TGCGCCAGCAGCGCGACAGATGGCTACACCTTC. As protein: CASSATDGYTF. The full variable domain, in which reference TRBV5-1 and TRBJ1-2 provide the parts outside the CDR3, is KAGVTQTPRYLIKTRGQQVTLSCSPISGHRSVSWYQQTPGQGLQFLFEYFSETQRNKGNFPGRFSGRQFSNSRSEMNVSTLELGDSALYLCASSATDGYTFGSGTRLTVV.